This is a list of T cell receptor beta chains from one sample in a study of cytomegalovirus exposure and HLA in healthy donors. Here immunoSEQ multiplex PCR was the method, and the copy in TCRdb shows in-frame clones only, minus some. Altogether more than 85,000 clones are present, almost 75% being singletons, with the ten largest covering around 7.7%. The sample was PBMCs. Receptor source: a man aged 35-49 years in good health and CMV-seronegative. CDR3s include the opening cysteine and the closing phenylalanine or tryptophan. The D gene is left open where the match is weak. Part of the rows lack a size; the others show once, few, many or a class for expanded clones.

J gene,D gene,clone size,V gene,CDR3 protein,CDR3 DNA
TRBJ1-1,NA,NA,TRBV23-1,CSSWSWLMNTEAFF,TGCTCATCGTGGAGTTGGTTGATGAACACTGAAGCTTTCTTT
TRBJ1-6,NA,NA,TRBV10-1,CAGRVSYNSPLHF,TGCGCCGGCCGGGTGAGTTATAATTCACCCCTCCACTTT
TRBJ1-3,NA,once,TRBV15,CATSPHLQDSGNTIYF,TGTGCCACCTCCCCTCACCTTCAGGACTCTGGAAACACCATATATTTT
TRBJ2-7,NA,NA,TRBV6-1,CARSEAGQAGAYEQYF,TGTGCCCGCAGTGAAGCGGGACAGGCGGGCGCCTACGAGCAGTACTTC
TRBJ1-1,NA,NA,TRBV7-2,CASSLREGRTEAFF,TGTGCCAGCAGCTTACGGGAGGGGAGAACTGAAGCTTTCTTT
TRBJ2-2,NA,once,TRBV7-9,CASSLVGVGGELFF,TGTGCCAGCAGCTTGGTAGGGGTCGGCGGGGAGCTGTTTTTT
TRBJ1-4,NA,NA,TRBV29-1,CSVVFTGPNEKLFF,TGCAGCGTTGTATTCACGGGTCCTAATGAAAAACTGTTTTTT
TRBJ2-7,TRBD2,NA,TRBV30,CAWSVHILGTSGGYEQYF,TGTGCCTGGAGTGTTCATATCTTGGGGACTAGCGGGGGCTACGAGCAGTACTTC
TRBJ2-3,NA,once,TRBV12-5,CASGLTGLATNTQYF,TGTGCTAGTGGTTTGACAGGGTTGGCCACAAATACGCAGTATTTT
TRBJ2-7,NA,NA,TRBV7-6,CASSLGTATYEQYF,TGTGCCAGCAGCTTAGGGACAGCAACCTACGAGCAGTACTTC
TRBJ2-1,NA,NA,TRBV7-2,CASSSLGTNEQFF,TGTGCCAGCAGCTCCCTGGGCACCAATGAGCAGTTCTTC
TRBJ2-2,NA,NA,TRBV4-2,CASSQVGRGANTGELFF,TGTGCCAGCAGCCAAGTCGGCAGGGGGGCGAACACCGGGGAGCTGTTTTTT
TRBJ1-1,NA,NA,TRBV5-1,CASKGGGADTEAFF,TGCGCCAGCAAAGGTGGGGGGGCGGACACTGAAGCTTTCTTT
TRBJ1-3,NA,NA,TRBV18,CASSPKPGSGNTIYF,TGTGCCAGCTCACCAAAGCCAGGCTCTGGAAACACCATATATTTT
TRBJ2-2,TRBD1,NA,TRBV7-9,CASSSDRGYTGELFF,TGTGCCAGCAGCTCGGACAGGGGATACACCGGGGAGCTGTTTTTT
TRBJ1-6,NA,few,TRBV2,CATFGSWGSPLHF,TGTGCCACCTTCGGGTCCTGGGGCTCACCCCTCCACTTT
TRBJ2-5,TRBD2,NA,TRBV5-1,CASSSGLAGSWETQYF,TGCGCCAGCAGCTCGGGACTAGCGGGGTCGTGGGAGACCCAGTACTTC
TRBJ1-3,NA,NA,TRBV27,CASSLDRSNGNTIYF,TGTGCCAGCAGTTTAGACAGATCGAATGGAAACACCATATATTTT
TRBJ2-1,TRBD1,NA,TRBV6-4,CASSYSGTGQFF,TGTGCCAGCAGTTACTCTGGGACAGGGCAGTTCTTC
TRBJ1-1,NA,few,TRBV29-1,CSGTTGYTEAFF,TGCAGCGGGACGACAGGATACACTGAAGCTTTCTTT
TRBJ1-6,NA,NA,TRBV27,CASSSGYNSPLHF,TGTGCCAGCAGTTCCGGGTATAATTCACCCCTCCACTTT
TRBJ2-3,TRBD2,NA,TRBV13,CASSLPAESGGGADTQYF,TGTGCCAGCAGCTTACCTGCGGAGAGCGGGGGTGGTGCAGATACGCAGTATTTT
TRBJ1-6,TRBD1,NA,TRBV7-9,CASMIQGVSPLHF,TGTGCCAGCATGATTCAGGGGGTATCACCCCTCCACTTT
TRBJ2-7,TRBD1,NA,TRBV5-1,CASSTDRDEQYF,TGCGCCAGCAGCACGGACAGGGACGAGCAGTACTTC
TRBJ1-5,NA,once,TRBV9,CASSVGGSEPQHF,TGTGCCAGCAGCGTAGGGGGTAGCGAGCCCCAGCATTTT
TRBJ1-3,NA,NA,TRBV6-1,CASSEYGNSGNTIYF,TGTGCCAGCAGTGAATACGGGAACTCTGGAAACACCATATATTTT
TRBJ2-3,NA,NA,TRBV15,CATSRDLEGGGPTDTQYF,TGTGCCACCAGCAGAGATCTGGAGGGCGGGGGCCCTACAGATACGCAGTATTTT
TRBJ1-5,NA,NA,TRBV2,CASSEPGLSPQHF,TGTGCCAGCAGTGAACCGGGTCTCAGCCCCCAGCATTTT
TRBJ2-7,TRBD1,NA,TRBV27,CASRPDRFSYEQYF,TGTGCCAGCAGACCGGACAGGTTCTCCTACGAGCAGTACTTC
TRBJ2-1,TRBD2,NA,TRBV5-1,CASSLLAGGRDEQFF,TGCGCCAGCAGCTTACTAGCGGGGGGGCGAGATGAGCAGTTCTTC
TRBJ2-2,TRBD1,NA,TRBV5-1,CASSLGTGGATGELFF,TGCGCCAGCAGCTTAGGGACAGGGGGCGCTACCGGGGAGCTGTTTTTT
TRBJ1-5,NA,few,TRBV4-3,CASSQDTGSNQPQHF,TGCGCCAGCAGCCAAGATACGGGTAGCAATCAGCCCCAGCATTTT
TRBJ2-1,TRBD1,NA,TRBV5-4,CASSGRDRDGNEQFF,TGTGCCAGCAGCGGCCGGGACAGGGACGGTAATGAGCAGTTCTTC
TRBJ2-3,TRBD1,once,TRBV2,CASLDRVTDTQYF,TGTGCCAGCCTCGACAGGGTAACAGATACGCAGTATTTT
TRBJ2-3,TRBD1,NA,TRBV12-5,CASGLKGATDTQYF,TGTGCTAGTGGTTTGAAGGGGGCAACAGATACGCAGTATTTT
TRBJ2-1,TRBD2,NA,TRBV2,CASRGETGTSGGWVF,TGTGCCAGCAGAGGGGAGACCGGGACTAGCGGGGGATGGGTCTTC
TRBJ1-6,TRBD1,few,TRBV5-1,CASSLGTGTSSYNSPLHF,TGCGCCAGCAGCTTGGGGACAGGGACCAGCTCCTATAATTCACCCCTCCACTTT
TRBJ1-2,NA,NA,TRBV10-3,CAISETEKNYGYTF,TGTGCCATCAGTGAGACAGAGAAAAACTATGGCTACACCTTC
TRBJ2-7,NA,NA,TRBV4-1,CASSQESGFGYEQYF,TGCGCCAGCAGCCAAGAGTCGGGATTCGGGTACGAGCAGTACTTC
TRBJ2-3,TRBD1,NA,TRBV10-3,CAIRMGTGADTQYF,TGTGCCATCAGGATGGGGACAGGGGCAGATACGCAGTATTTT
TRBJ1-6,TRBD1,NA,TRBV6-5,CASSYGTGENSPLHF,TGTGCCAGCAGTTACGGGACAGGGGAAAATTCACCCCTCCACTTT
TRBJ2-2,NA,few,TRBV28,CASSLPGPGTGELFF,TGTGCCAGCAGCCTCCCGGGCCCAGGGACCGGGGAGCTGTTTTTT
TRBJ1-6,NA,NA,TRBV4-3,CASSQDDSDYNSPLHF,TGCGCCAGCAGCCAAGACGATTCAGATTATAATTCACCCCTCCACTTT
TRBJ2-7,TRBD1,NA,TRBV27,CASSDRGLAYEQYF,TGTGCCAGCAGCGACAGGGGTCTTGCCTACGAGCAGTACTTC